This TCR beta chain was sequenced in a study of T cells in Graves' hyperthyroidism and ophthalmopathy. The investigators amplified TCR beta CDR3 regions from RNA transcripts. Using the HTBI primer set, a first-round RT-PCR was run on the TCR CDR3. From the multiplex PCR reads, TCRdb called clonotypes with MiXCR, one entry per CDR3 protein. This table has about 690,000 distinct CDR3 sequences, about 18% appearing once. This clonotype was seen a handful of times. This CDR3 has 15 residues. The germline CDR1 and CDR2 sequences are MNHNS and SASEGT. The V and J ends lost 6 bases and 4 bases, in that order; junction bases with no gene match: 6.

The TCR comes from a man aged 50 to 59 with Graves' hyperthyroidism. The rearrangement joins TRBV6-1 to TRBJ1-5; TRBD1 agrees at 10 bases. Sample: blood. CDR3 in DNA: TGTGCCAGCAGCCAGGGACAGGGGATAAATCAGCCCCAGCATTTT. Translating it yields CASSQGQGINQPQHF.